The 12 T cell receptor beta chains reported below all come from one sample, sequenced in a study of T cells in Graves' hyperthyroidism and ophthalmopathy. RNA transcripts were the template for amplifying TCR beta CDR3 regions. With the HTBI primer set, the TCR CDR3 went through a first round of RT-PCR. A single record per CDR3 protein comes from TCRdb applying MiXCR to the multiplex PCR reads. The sample consists of around 370,000 distinct CDR3 sequences, about 18% of them appearing once. Material for sequencing was blood. The receptor set was obtained from a man between 18 and 35 years old with Graves' ophthalmopathy.

This clonotype was detected many times. The rearrangement links TRBV2 to TRBJ2-1, with D possibly TRBD1 on 7 matching bases. Deletions cut 6 bases from V and 6 bases from J, with 18 bases between. Germline CDR1 reads SNHLY; CDR2 reads FYNNEI. The length of the CDR3 is 15 residues. The CDR3 coding sequence is TGTGCCAGCAGCGCGGGACAGCCAACTTCCAATGAGCAGTTCTTC. Its protein product is CASSAGQPTSNEQFF.

J is TRBJ2-2 and V is TRBV11-2; D uncertain. The CDR3 covers 16 residues. The germline V gene has CDR1 SGHAT and CDR2 FQNNGV. In DNA, the CDR3 is TGTGCAGGCACCCCTAGTCCGTCCCTGAACACCGGGGAGCTGTTTTTT. It translates to CAGTPSPSLNTGELFF.

On this clonotype: A much larger clone is a single base away; this may be a read error. The chain is built from TRBV7-2 and TRBJ1-2; 7 bases are a match to TRBD1. Germline V CDR1 and CDR2: SGHTA, FQGNSA. CDR3 size: 13 residues. The CDR3 DNA sequence: TGTGTCAGCACCCGGACAGGAGACTATGGCTACACCTTC. Protein product: CVSTRTGDYGYTF.

The rearrangement joins TRBV5-6 to TRBJ1-3; possible D gene TRBD1, 6 bases. There are 14 residues in the CDR3. V lost 0 bases and J 4 bases, leaving 8 bases between the germline ends. The germline CDR1 and CDR2 sequences are SGHDT and YYEEEE. The CDR3 DNA follows: TGTGCCAGCAGCTTGGAGGACAGAGGAAACACCATATATTTT. Translating gives CASSLEDRGNTIYF.

In this sample, this clonotype turned up many times. The chain has TRBV20-1 and TRBJ2-4; D is tentatively TRBD1 or TRBD2 (6 bases each). The V gene lost 3 bases and the J gene lost 8 bases, with 17 bases spanning the gap. The CDR3 covers 14 residues. Germline CDR1 is DFQATT and CDR2 is SNEGSKA (reference sequence). The CDR3 spells CSARSQGREDIQYF. In DNA form, the CDR3 reads TGCAGTGCTAGGTCTCAGGGGCGGGAAGACATTCAGTACTTC.

This clonotype has just a few counts. The germline gene is not matched at one end of the junction; a read error may be the cause. The chain combines TRBV19 with TRBJ1-2; TRBD1 aligns across 9 bases. This CDR3 is built from 14 residues. Germline CDR1 LNHDA, CDR2 SQIVND (reference sequence). In DNA form, the CDR3 reads TGTGCCAGTAGTACGGACAGGGGAAACTTTGGCTACACCTTC. This codes for CASSTDRGNFGYTF. Full variable domain (remainder filled in from reference TRBV19 and TRBJ1-2): DGGITQSPKYLFRKEGQNVTLSCEQNLNHDAMYWYRQDPGQGLRLIYYSQIVNDFQKGDIAEGYSVSREKKESFPLTVTSAQKNPTAFYLCASSTDRGNFGYTFGSGTRLTVV.

This clonotype was recorded at least ten times. The V gene is TRBV2, the J gene TRBJ2-7; D possibly corresponds to TRBD1 (6 bases). V lost 1 base and J lost 8, with 27 bases in between. Germline CDR1 and CDR2: SNHLY and FYNNEI. This CDR3 region has 18 residues. The CDR3 reads CASSEEVPQAVTGLQQYF. In DNA, the CDR3 is TGTGCCAGCAGTGAAGAGGTCCCCCAGGCGGTGACAGGCCTCCAGCAGTACTTC.

The rearrangement links TRBV6-5 to TRBJ2-7; TRBD1 matches 7 bases. The CDR3 is 14 amino acids. Germline-derived CDR1 and CDR2 are MNHEY and SVGAGI. Losses at the gene ends were 2 bases for V and 6 bases for J; bases not matched to a gene: 7. CDR3 residues: CASSYRDSVGEQYF. CDR3 coding DNA: TGTGCCAGCAGTTACAGGGACAGCGTCGGCGAGCAGTACTTC.

This clonotype was recorded many times. The chain couples TRBV10-3 to TRBJ2-7; 8 nucleotides match TRBD1. After removal of 10 bases from V and 5 bases from J, the junction contained 13 bases not matched to a gene. The CDR3 has 14 residues. CDR1 ENHRY and CDR2 SYGVKD come from the germline V gene. The CDR3 DNA is TGTGCCAGCCCCGCCCCGACAGGGGTAGACGAGCAGTACTTC. This translates into CASPAPTGVDEQYF.

This clonotype has a count of ten or more. The DNA for the CDR3 is TGTGCCAGCAGCTTAAACGCCTTCACTGAAGCTTTCTTT. Its protein product is CASSLNAFTEAFF. The chain is built from TRBV7-3 and TRBJ1-1; D gene ambiguous. Germline CDR1 is SGHTA and CDR2 is FQGTGA. V lost 1 base and J lost 4, with 7 bases in between. This CDR3 region has 13 residues.

V is TRBV5-1 and J is TRBJ1-2, with a tentative D call TRBD1 (6 bases). CDR3 size: 14 residues. With 3 bases removed from V and 3 bases from J, the gap between germline ends came to 12 bases. Germline CDR1 SGHRS, CDR2 YFSETQ. The CDR3: CASSSPGQYYGYTF. The CDR3 coding sequence is TGCGCCAGCAGCTCACCAGGACAGTACTATGGCTACACCTTC.

As regards this clonotype: With a much larger clone just one base away, this may be a read error. V and J are TRBV20-1 and TRBJ1-6; D is undetermined. Germline lookup yields CDR1 DFQATT and CDR2 SNEGSKA (reference sequence). The CDR3 totals 15 residues. The CDR3 here is CSARGGTTNNPPLHF. In DNA form, the CDR3 reads TGCAGTGCTAGAGGTGGAACAACCAATAATCCACCCCTCCACTTT.